This TCR beta chain was recorded in a study of blood T cell repertoires in COVID-19. This CDR3 is 16 amino acids long. V shed 8 bases and J 5 bases; nucleotides not matched to a gene: 12. Germline V gene sequence: CDR1 LNHDA, CDR2 SQIVND (reference sequence). Some clones are missing from TCRdb's copy, which holds only in-frame ones; the method was immunoSEQ multiplex PCR. The sample has roughly 120,000 clones, around 80% seen once. This clone was recorded only once. Sequences were obtained from peripheral blood. The receptor's source is a middle-aged man with acute or convalescent COVID-19. The chain joins TRBV19 to TRBJ2-1, with TRBD2 matching 10 bases. CDR3 residues: CASHKRASGSHNEQFF. The CDR3 DNA sequence: TGTGCCAGTCACAAACGGGCTAGCGGGAGCCACAATGAGCAGTTCTTC. The whole variable domain, filled in from reference TRBV19 and TRBJ2-1, reads DGGITQSPKYLFRKEGQNVTLSCEQNLNHDAMYWYRQDPGQGLRLIYYSQIVNDFQKGDIAEGYSVSREKKESFPLTVTSAQKNPTAFYLCASHKRASGSHNEQFFGPGTRLTVL.